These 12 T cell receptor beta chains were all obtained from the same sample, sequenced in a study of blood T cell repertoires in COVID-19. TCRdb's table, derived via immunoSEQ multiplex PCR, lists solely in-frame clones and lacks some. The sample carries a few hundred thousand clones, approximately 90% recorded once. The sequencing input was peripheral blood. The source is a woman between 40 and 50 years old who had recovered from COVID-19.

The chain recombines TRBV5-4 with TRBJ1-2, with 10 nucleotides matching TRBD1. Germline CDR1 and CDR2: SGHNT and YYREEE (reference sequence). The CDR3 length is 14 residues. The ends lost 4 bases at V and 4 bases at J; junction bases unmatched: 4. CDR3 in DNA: TGTGCCAGCAGCCCACGGGACAGGGGCTATGGCTACACCTTC. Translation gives CASSPRDRGYGYTF. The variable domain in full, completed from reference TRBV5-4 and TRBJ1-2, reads ETGVTQSPTHLIKTRGQQVTLRCSSQSGHNTVSWYQQALGQGPQFIFQYYREEENGRGNFPPRFSGLQFPNYSSELNVNALELDDSALYLCASSPRDRGYGYTFGSGTRLTVV.

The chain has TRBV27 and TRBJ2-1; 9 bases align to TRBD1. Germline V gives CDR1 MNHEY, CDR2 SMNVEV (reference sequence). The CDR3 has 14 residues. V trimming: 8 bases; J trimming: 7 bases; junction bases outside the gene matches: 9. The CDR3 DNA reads TGTGCCAGCGGACACAGGGGGCTGGCAAATGAGCAGTTCTTC. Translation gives CASGHRGLANEQFF.

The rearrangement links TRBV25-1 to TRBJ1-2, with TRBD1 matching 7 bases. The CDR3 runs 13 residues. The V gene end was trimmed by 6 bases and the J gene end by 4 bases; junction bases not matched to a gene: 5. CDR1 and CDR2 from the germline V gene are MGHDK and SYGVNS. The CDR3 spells CASSAGQVYGYTF. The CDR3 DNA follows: TGTGCCAGCAGCGCCGGACAGGTCTATGGCTACACCTTC.

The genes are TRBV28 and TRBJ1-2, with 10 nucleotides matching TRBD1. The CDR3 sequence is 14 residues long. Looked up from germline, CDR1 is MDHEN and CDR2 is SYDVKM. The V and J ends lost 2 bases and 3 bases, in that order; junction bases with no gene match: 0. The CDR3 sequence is CASSLGTGDYGYTF. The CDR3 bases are TGTGCCAGCAGTTTAGGGACAGGGGACTATGGCTACACCTTC.

DNA of the CDR3: TGTGCCACCAGCCCGCACAGGGTTAGTAACACTGAAGCTTTCTTT. This sequence encodes CATSPHRVSNTEAFF. The chain couples TRBV15 to TRBJ1-1; a weak D match, TRBD1 (6 bases). The CDR3 runs 15 residues. V was clipped by 5 bases and J by 2 bases, with 15 bases between them. Germline V gene lookup returns CDR1 LNHNV and CDR2 YYDKDF (reference sequence).

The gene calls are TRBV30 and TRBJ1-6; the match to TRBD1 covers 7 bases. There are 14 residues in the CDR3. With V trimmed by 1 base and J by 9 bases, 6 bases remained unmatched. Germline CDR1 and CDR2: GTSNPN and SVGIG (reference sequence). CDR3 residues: CAWSGGQWVSPLHF. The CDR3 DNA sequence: TGTGCCTGGAGTGGGGGACAGTGGGTTTCACCCCTCCACTTT.

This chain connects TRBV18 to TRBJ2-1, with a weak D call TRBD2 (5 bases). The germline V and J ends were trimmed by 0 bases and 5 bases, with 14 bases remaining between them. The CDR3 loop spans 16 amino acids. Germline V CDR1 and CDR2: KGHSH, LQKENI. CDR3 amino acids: CASSPPGVSSHNEQFF. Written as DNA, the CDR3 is TGTGCCAGCTCACCACCCGGGGTTAGCAGTCACAATGAGCAGTTCTTC.

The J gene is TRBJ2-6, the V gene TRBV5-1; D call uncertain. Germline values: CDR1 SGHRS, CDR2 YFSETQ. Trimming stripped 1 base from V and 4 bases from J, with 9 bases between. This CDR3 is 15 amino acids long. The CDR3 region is CASSLNEPGANVLTF. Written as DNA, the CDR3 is TGCGCCAGCAGCTTGAACGAGCCCGGGGCCAACGTCCTGACTTTC.

Here the CDR3 DNA reads TGTGCCAGCTCACCGGGGCTTAGCGGGGAGGATGAGCAGTTCTTC. This encodes CASSPGLSGEDEQFF. This chain uses TRBV18 with TRBJ2-1; 8 bases fit TRBD2. The J segment lost 8 bases and the V segment lost 3 bases, leaving 9 bases of the junction unmatched. Germline-derived CDR1 and CDR2 are KGHSH and LQKENI. The CDR3 consists of 15 residues.

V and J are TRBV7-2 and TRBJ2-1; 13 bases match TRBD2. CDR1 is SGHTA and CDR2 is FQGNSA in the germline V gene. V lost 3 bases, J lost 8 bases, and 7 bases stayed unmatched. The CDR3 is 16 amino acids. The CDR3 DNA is TGTGCCAGCAGCTTCCCGACTAGCGGGAGGAGGGATGAGCAGTTCTTC. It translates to CASSFPTSGRRDEQFF.

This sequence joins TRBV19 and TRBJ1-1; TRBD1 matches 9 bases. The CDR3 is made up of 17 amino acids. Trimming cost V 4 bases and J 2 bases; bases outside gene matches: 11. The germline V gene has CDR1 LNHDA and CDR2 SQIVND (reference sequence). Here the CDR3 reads CASSKRGDRAPNTEAFF. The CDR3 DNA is TGTGCCAGTAGTAAGAGGGGGGACAGGGCCCCCAACACTGAAGCTTTCTTT.

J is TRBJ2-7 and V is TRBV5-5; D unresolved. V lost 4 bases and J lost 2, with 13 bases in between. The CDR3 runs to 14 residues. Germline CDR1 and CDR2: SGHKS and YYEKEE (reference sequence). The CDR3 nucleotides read TGTGCCAGCAGCCCCCAGGCAGGCGCCTACGAGCAGTACGTC. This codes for CASSPQAGAYEQYV.